These T cell receptor beta chains were read from a single sample in a study of technical replicates of blood from several donors. Clones were read by immunoSEQ multiplex PCR, and TCRdb kept only the in-frame ones, dropping some. The sample has around 85,000 clones, 85% to 95% seen once. What was sequenced was T cells isolated from PBMCs. These receptors were obtained from a human donor in good health. CDR3s leave out the opening cysteine and the closing phenylalanine or tryptophan.

v_call | cdr3_aa
TRBV19 | ASSPGGTNEKLF
TRBV6-6 | ATGGRDEQY
TRBV4-1 | ASRSIGQQSSYEQY
TRBV27 | ASSQQGLYEQY
TRBV5-1 | ASSRYGTGANTGELF
TRBV11-2 | ASSFIPVATNEKLF
TRBV4-1 | ASSPGGGLYQPQH
TRBV4-1 | ASSQEISGNTEAF
TRBV11-2 | ASSLEGALGTQY
TRBV29-1 | SAGRGGLFSYEQY
TRBV4-2 | ASSQVNETYEQY
TRBV6-1 | ASRENLAKNIQY
TRBV5-1 | ASSFGLADYNEQF
TRBV6-1 | ASSKAYYEQY
TRBV4-1 | ASSQTRDRGYGYT
TRBV19 | ASRSEIQGGTQY
TRBV6-1 | ASSEPRGYTEAF
TRBV25-1 | ASSDPGHPQYGYT
TRBV5-4 | ASRRSRSSYNEQF
TRBV5-1 | ASSFRLAYNEQF
TRBV9 | ASSVVPSGGAEQETQY
TRBV14 | ASSLQGPGANVLT